This T cell receptor (beta chain) appears in the sequencing data of a study of T cell responses to AZD1222 COVID-19 vaccine (dated by TCRdb to the early 2020s). Turning to the overall study: TCR sequencing covered some 250 trial participants: 200 to 220 given two doses of AZD1222 and around 26 given two doses of MenACWY control vaccine. Trial participants were enrolled by age into subgroups of 18-55, 56-69 and 70-plus years, and 148, 28 and 57 TCR-sequenced participants, respectively, were included in these subgroups.

Overall study outcomes, separate from this receptor: Spike-specific TCR breadth and depth rose significantly after two AZD1222 doses compared with day 0 and with MenACWY recipients. Conclusions about previously exposed vaccinees are limited because only six or seven AZD1222 recipients were SARS-CoV-2 seropositive at baseline. The whole spike protein was spanned by vaccine-associated CD4 TCRs, and dominant responses were seen in regions 160-218 and 743-854. Participants were mostly white British, with more females than males. The authors suggested clonal diversity may have been underestimated. Because no day 14 peak-response samples were available, repertoires were characterized only after the peak T cell response. In the small 56-69-year group, the increase in depth fell short of significance, most likely because of low power. Reportedly, almost half of the unique spike-specific TCRs recognized epitopes lying outside the regions that are mutated in the B.1.351 and B.1.1.7 variants.

Counted from cysteine to phenylalanine, this CDR3 has 15 amino acids. The kept DNA is CDR3 alone, 45 bases in frame from the first base. The germline V gene gives CDR1 as MNHEY and CDR2 as SVGAGI. V is pared back by 0 bases and J by 2 bases, with 8 bases lying between the germline termini. The time point label on this specimen signifies: about 28 days (+/-7) after the second vaccine dose. Because spike-specific TCR depth and breadth did not differ between the two schedules, AZD1222 recipients who got a second dose at roughly 4 weeks were pooled with those who got a second dose at roughly 12 weeks. The vaccinee samples were drawn from two UK trials, COV001 and COV002, one of which was a single-blind randomized controlled phase 2/3 trial testing AZD1222 (ChAdOx1 nCoV-19) in healthy adults. Trial participant PBMC samples were collected at day 0 and day 28 after the second dose for TCRbeta chain sequencing.

The CDR3 regions of human TCRbeta chains were analyzed by immunosequencing. On the authors' methods: TCRs in the repertoires were compared against a reference library of SARS-CoV-2-specific TCRs that had been generated with the MIRA antigen-specificity platform. Breadth was defined as the fraction of unique TCRs that were SARS-CoV-2-associated. Depth was defined as the fraction of total T cells that were SARS-CoV-2-associated. Each spike-specific TCR was assigned to its reactive spike region and to a CD4 or CD8 class using the MIRA data. Log10-transformed breadth and depth values were compared by one-way ANOVA with Sidak's multiple comparisons tests. Imported from immuneACCESS, the table was reduced by TCRdb to in-frame sequences with V and J called. These copies leave out some clones; in studies compared against another copy, an unresolved V gene accounts for under half, and the cause of the remainder is not known. V, J and clone size are taken as reported in that table, and D and trimming were inferred from the DNA itself. Within this sample are over 75,000 clones, with around 91% of them counted one time only. The leading ten clones occupy about 2.5% of the sample.

Worth noting for this clone: Its antigen specificity is not known. No much larger clonotype is one base removed from it; base qualities were not supplied.

The sample was peripheral blood, taken 28 days after the second AZD1222 dose. The chain is made from TRBV6-5 and TRBJ2-4; TRBD1 is a possible D gene, resting on 5 matching bases. The sequence derives from an adult who received the AZD1222 COVID-19 vaccine. Here the CDR3 is given as CASSYSQGSKNIQYF. In nucleotide form, the sequence is TGTGCCAGCAGTTACTCTCAGGGATCCAAAAACATTCAGTACTTC.